This is a list of T cell receptor beta chains from one sample in a study of CD8 T cells in Susac syndrome. TCRdb redid the calling of the immunoSEQ multiplex PCR reads with MiXCR, one entry per CDR3 protein. The sample lists 300,000 or so distinct CDR3 sequences, under 95% occurring once. The source material was CD4+ T cells from PBMCs. The receptors derive from a human donor with multiple sclerosis. The CDR3 runs from the conserved cysteine through the conserved F or W. D genes are given only for firm matches. Rows may omit the clone size; those that give it use once, few, many or a size class.

- | TRBJ1-5 | TRBD1 | 13 | TRBV19 | TGTGCCAGTACCGACAGGGGCAATCAGCCCCAGCATTTT | CASTDRGNQPQHF
- | TRBJ1-2 | TRBD1 | 16 | TRBV7-2 | TGTGCCAGCAGCTTAACCCCGGGACAGGGGGCGCGTGGCTACACCTTC | CASSLTPGQGARGYTF
few | TRBJ2-5 | TRBD2 | 12 | TRBV7-6 | TGTGCCAGCAGCTCGGGGGGGGAGACCCAGTACTTC | CASSSGGETQYF
- | TRBJ1-4 | TRBD1 | 15 | TRBV2 | TGTGCCAGCAGTGTATTGGGACAGCTGAATGAAAAACTGTTTTTT | CASSVLGQLNEKLFF
- | TRBJ2-4 | - | 15 | TRBV7-2 | TGTGCCAGCAGCTTGTCAGGCGCGACCAAAAACATTCAGTACTTC | CASSLSGATKNIQYF
- | TRBJ2-1 | TRBD2 | 15 | TRBV9 | TGTGCCAGCAGCGCCGGGACTAGCGGGTACGGTGAGCAGTTCTTC | CASSAGTSGYGEQFF
once | TRBJ2-7 | - | 12 | TRBV20-1 | TGCAGTGCTAGCGGCCGTTCGTACGAGCAGTACTTC | CSASGRSYEQYF
- | TRBJ1-5 | - | 17 | TRBV4-1 | TGCGCCAGCAGCCCATGGCCCGAAGAGGGCCTTAATCAGCCCCAGCATTTT | CASSPWPEEGLNQPQHF
- | TRBJ1-1 | - | 15 | TRBV14 | TGTGCCAGCAGCCCGGTTGGTCTCCGAAACACTGAAGCTTTCTTT | CASSPVGLRNTEAFF
once | TRBJ2-5 | - | 17 | TRBV6-2/TRBV6-3 | TGTGCCAGCAGTTATGGGGGGCTCAACGAGTACCAAGAGACCCAGTACTTC | CASSYGGLNEYQETQYF
- | TRBJ2-5 | - | 13 | TRBV14 | TGTGCCAGCAGCCATGTGGGAGAAGAGACCCAGTACTTC | CASSHVGEETQYF
few | TRBJ2-7 | - | 16 | TRBV4-3 | TGCGCCAGCAGCCAGAGATGGGGGCCGAGCTCCTACGAGCAGTACTTC | CASSQRWGPSSYEQYF
- | TRBJ1-1 | TRBD1 | 16 | TRBV18 | TGTGCCAGCTCACCCCAGCGGACAGGGACGAACACTGAAGCTTTCTTT | CASSPQRTGTNTEAFF
- | TRBJ2-1 | - | 12 | TRBV19 | TGTGCCAGTAGTATATCTGACATTGGGCAGTTCTTC | CASSISDIGQFF
- | TRBJ2-3 | TRBD2 | 17 | TRBV7-9 | TGTGCCAGCAGCTTAGGGGTAGCGGGGGCCCGCACAGATACGCAGTATTTT | CASSLGVAGARTDTQYF
- | TRBJ1-6 | - | 14 | TRBV5-1 | TGCGCCAGCAGCTTCACGGGAACTAATTCACCCCTCCACTTT | CASSFTGTNSPLHF
- | TRBJ2-7 | - | 14 | TRBV19 | TGTGCCAGTAGTATTTCGCGGACTTCCTACGAGCAGTACTTC | CASSISRTSYEQYF
- | TRBJ2-3 | - | 15 | TRBV21-1 | TGTGCCAGCAGCCGGACGGGACAGGGCTCAGATACGCAGTATTTT | CASSRTGQGSDTQYF
- | TRBJ2-1 | TRBD1 | 16 | TRBV3-1 | TGTGCCAGCAGCCAAAGATCCGGGACAGGGGCCAATGAGCAGTTCTTC | CASSQRSGTGANEQFF
- | TRBJ2-3 | TRBD1 | 16 | TRBV20-1 | TGCAGTGCTAGAGAGAACAGGGGATTCGGCACAGATACGCAGTATTTT | CSARENRGFGTDTQYF
- | TRBJ2-3 | - | 13 | TRBV5-4 | TGTGCCAGCAGCTTCGTGAGCACAGATACGCAGTATTTT | CASSFVSTDTQYF
- | TRBJ1-1 | - | 15 | TRBV7-3 | TGTGCCAGCAGCCCGTCCGACTTGGCCCGGACTGAAGCTTTCTTT | CASSPSDLARTEAFF
- | TRBJ2-1 | - | 13 | TRBV7-2 | TGTGCCAGCAGCTTAATACAGCTGGGTGAGCAGTTCTTC | CASSLIQLGEQFF
- | TRBJ2-1 | - | 16 | TRBV30 | TGTGCCTGGACGTACCGGGGGCAGGGAACCTACAATGAGCAGTTCTTC | CAWTYRGQGTYNEQFF
- | TRBJ2-3 | - | 12 | TRBV30 | TGTGCCTGGAGTATAATGGCCAATACGCAGTATTTT | CAWSIMANTQYF
- | TRBJ2-7 | TRBD2 | 15 | TRBV18 | TGTGCCAGCTCACCACGGCTAGCGGGAGGCCACGAGCAGTACTTC | CASSPRLAGGHEQYF
- | TRBJ2-5 | TRBD2 | 16 | TRBV4-3 | TGCGCCAGCAGCCAAGATTGGCGGGAGGAGGGGGAGACCCAGTACTTC | CASSQDWREEGETQYF
- | TRBJ2-2 | - | 14 | TRBV6-2/TRBV6-3 | TGTGCCAGCAGTCCCGCGGGGATCACCGGGGAGCTGTTTTTT | CASSPAGITGELFF
- | TRBJ2-1 | - | 13 | TRBV5-1 | TGCGCCAGCAGTTTTGGGGGGAACAATGAGCAGTTCTTC | CASSFGGNNEQFF
- | TRBJ2-5 | - | 14 | TRBV7-2 | TGTGCCAGCAGCTTAGGGCAGGGTCGACAGACCCAGTACTTC | CASSLGQGRQTQYF
- | TRBJ2-1 | TRBD2 | 16 | TRBV5-4 | TGTGCCAGCAGCTTGGCGGAAGCGGGGGGGTCGAATGAGCAGTTCTTC | CASSLAEAGGSNEQFF
- | TRBJ1-6 | - | 14 | TRBV3-1 | TGTGCCAGCAGCCAAGGGGGGTGGAATTCACCCCTCCACTTT | CASSQGGWNSPLHF
- | TRBJ1-3 | - | 17 | TRBV7-6 | TGTGCCAGCAGCTTAAACCAAGGACGGAGCTCTGGAAACACCATATATTTT | CASSLNQGRSSGNTIYF
- | TRBJ2-1 | - | 13 | TRBV6-4 | TGTGCCAGCAGTGACTCGGGTTACAATGAGCAGTTCTTC | CASSDSGYNEQFF
- | TRBJ2-7 | TRBD1 | 14 | TRBV7-9 | TGTGCCAGCAGCTTAGCGGGACAGCCCTACGAGCAGTACTTC | CASSLAGQPYEQYF
once | TRBJ1-4 | - | 15 | TRBV12-3/TRBV12-4 | TGTGCCAGCAGTTTGATGGGGGCCCCGCGGGAAAAACTGTTTTTT | CASSLMGAPREKLFF
few | TRBJ1-2 | - | 12 | TRBV6-5 | TGTGCCAGCAGTCAGACAGACTATGGCTACACCTTC | CASSQTDYGYTF
- | TRBJ2-5 | - | 13 | TRBV25-1 | TGTGCCAGCAGTGAATTTGGTGACGAGACCCAGTACTTC | CASSEFGDETQYF
- | TRBJ2-1 | TRBD2 | 17 | TRBV4-1 | TGCGCCAGCAGCCGGGGACTAGCGGTGAGCTCCTACAATGAGCAGTTCTTC | CASSRGLAVSSYNEQFF
- | TRBJ2-1 | - | 13 | TRBV2 | TGTGCCAGCAGCTACATTACCGGGGAAGAGCAGTTCTTC | CASSYITGEEQFF
- | TRBJ1-1 | - | 13 | TRBV10-3 | TGTGCCATCAGTGAGTCGGGGAGGACTGAAGCTTTCTTT | CAISESGRTEAFF
- | TRBJ1-2 | - | 14 | TRBV12-5 | TGTGCTAGTGGTTTGGTACCACTCAACTATGGCTACACCTTC | CASGLVPLNYGYTF
- | TRBJ1-2 | - | 14 | TRBV30 | TGTGCCTGGAGTGACCTGACCCGACCCAATGGCTACACCTTC | CAWSDLTRPNGYTF
- | TRBJ1-5 | - | 14 | TRBV27 | TGTGCCAGCAGTTCAGGTATAGGCAATCAGCCCCAGCATTTT | CASSSGIGNQPQHF
- | TRBJ2-2 | - | 16 | TRBV18 | TGTGCCAGCTCACCACGGGAGATAGCCAGCACCGGGGAGCTGTTTTTT | CASSPREIASTGELFF
few | TRBJ2-7 | - | 11 | TRBV30 | TGTGCCTGGAGCGACCTTTACGAGCAGTATTTC | CAWSDLYEQYF
- | TRBJ2-5 | - | 15 | TRBV3-1 | TGTGCCAGCAGCTCGACCGGGACAAGAGGAGAGACCCAGTACTTC | CASSSTGTRGETQYF
- | TRBJ2-1 | TRBD1 | 15 | TRBV7-9 | TGTGCCAGCAGCTTAGGGCTAAGCAGGGGGAATGAGCAGTTCTTC | CASSLGLSRGNEQFF
- | TRBJ1-2 | - | 14 | TRBV5-6 | TGTGCCAGCAGCTCACTGCGGGGAAACTATGGCTACACCTTC | CASSSLRGNYGYTF
- | TRBJ1-6 | - | 16 | TRBV7-2 | TGTGCCAGCAGCTTTCGAACAGGACTTAGGGGGTCACCCCTCCACTTT | CASSFRTGLRGSPLHF
- | TRBJ1-1 | TRBD1 | 16 | TRBV5-1 | TGCGCCAGCAGCACTGGGACAGGGAAGGTTAACACTGAAGCTTTCTTT | CASSTGTGKVNTEAFF
- | TRBJ2-2 | - | 15 | TRBV5-1 | TGCGCCAGCAGCCCGGAGGGACAGAACACCGGGGAGCTGTTTTTT | CASSPEGQNTGELFF
- | TRBJ1-1 | - | 15 | TRBV2 | TGTGCCAGCAGGAAAAACGAGAGAGGCAACACTGAAGCTTTCTTT | CASRKNERGNTEAFF
- | TRBJ2-5 | - | 15 | TRBV20-1 | TGCAGTGCTAGAGATCAGTACAGGAAAGGGGAGACCCAGTACTTC | CSARDQYRKGETQYF
- | TRBJ1-1 | - | 12 | TRBV29-1 | TGCAGCGGGGGAGGGGCGAACACTGAAGCTTTCTTT | CSGGGANTEAFF